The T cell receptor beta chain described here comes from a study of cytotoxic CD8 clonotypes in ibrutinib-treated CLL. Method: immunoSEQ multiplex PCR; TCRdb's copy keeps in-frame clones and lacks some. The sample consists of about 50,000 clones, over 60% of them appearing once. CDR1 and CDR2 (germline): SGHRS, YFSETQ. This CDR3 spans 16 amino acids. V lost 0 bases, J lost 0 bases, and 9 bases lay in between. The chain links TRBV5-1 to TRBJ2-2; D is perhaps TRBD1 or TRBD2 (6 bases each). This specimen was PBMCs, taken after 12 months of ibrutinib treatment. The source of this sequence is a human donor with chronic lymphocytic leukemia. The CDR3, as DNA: TGCGCCAGCAGCTTGGTTGGGGGGCCGAACACCGGGGAGCTGTTTTTT. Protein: CASSLVGGPNTGELFF.